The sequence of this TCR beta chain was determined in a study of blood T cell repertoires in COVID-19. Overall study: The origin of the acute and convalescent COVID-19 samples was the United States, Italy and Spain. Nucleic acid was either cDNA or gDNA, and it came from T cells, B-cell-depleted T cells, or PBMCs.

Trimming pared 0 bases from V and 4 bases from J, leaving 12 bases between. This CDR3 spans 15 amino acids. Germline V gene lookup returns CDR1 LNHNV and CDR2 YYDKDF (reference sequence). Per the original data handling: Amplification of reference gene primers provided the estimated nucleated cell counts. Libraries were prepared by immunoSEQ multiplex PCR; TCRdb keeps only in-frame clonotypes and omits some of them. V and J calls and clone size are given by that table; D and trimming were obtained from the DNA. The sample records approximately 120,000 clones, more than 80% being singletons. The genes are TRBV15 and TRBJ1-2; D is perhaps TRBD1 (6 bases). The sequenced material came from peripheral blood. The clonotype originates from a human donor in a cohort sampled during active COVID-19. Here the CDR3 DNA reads TGTGCCACCAGCAGAGATGGTACAGGGACCTATGGCTACACCTTC. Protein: CATSRDGTGTYGYTF. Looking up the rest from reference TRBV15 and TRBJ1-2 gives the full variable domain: DAMVIQNPRYQVTQFGKPVTLSCSQTLNHNVMYWYQQKSSQAPKLLFHYYDKDFNNEADTPDNFQSRRPNTSFCFLDIRSPGLGDTAMYLCATSRDGTGTYGYTFGSGTRLTVV.